The 5 T cell receptor beta chains below were found in one sample sequenced in a study of shared T cell receptors in the human thymus. The repertoire was sequenced with immunoSEQ multiplex PCR; TCRdb's copy has only in-frame clones and lacks some. The sample records about 660,000 clones, around 87% being singletons. These data also formed part of another study, on human thymus T cells.

Sequencing was done on a sample of thymocytes. These receptors were obtained from a boy under three years old with a congenital heart defect.

J is TRBJ1-5 and V is TRBV19; no definite D call. Trimming left V 1 base short and J 4 bases short, with 8 bases between. The CDR3 has 14 residues. Germline CDR1 LNHDA, CDR2 SQIVND (reference sequence). CDR3 protein: CASSIAQENQPQHF. CDR3 coding DNA: TGTGCCAGTAGTATAGCGCAGGAAAATCAGCCCCAGCATTTT.

V is TRBV6-5 and J is TRBJ2-7, with 13 nucleotides matching TRBD2. Trimming at V came to 4 bases and at J to 5 bases, leaving 8 bases not matched to a gene. The length of the CDR3 is 16 residues. The germline gives CDR1 MNHEY, CDR2 SVGAGI. CDR3 in amino acids: CASSLKLAGGPHEQYF. The CDR3 nucleotides read TGTGCCAGCAGTTTAAAACTAGCGGGGGGGCCCCACGAGCAGTACTTC.

The chain is built from TRBV4-1 and TRBJ2-1, with TRBD2 matching 10 bases. Germline assignment: CDR1 MGHRA and CDR2 YSYEKL. The ends lost 1 base at V and 1 base at J; junction bases unmatched: 7. This CDR3 is built from 18 residues. CDR3 protein: CASSQVPSGSLSYNEQFF. Here the CDR3 DNA reads TGCGCCAGCAGCCAAGTTCCTAGCGGGAGCTTGTCCTACAATGAGCAGTTCTTC.

This sequence joins TRBV28 and TRBJ1-5; perhaps TRBD1 as D (5 bases). V lost 3 bases to trimming and J lost 9 bases, with 30 bases between them. The germline gives CDR1 MDHEN, CDR2 SYDVKM. This CDR3 region has 19 residues. CDR3 in amino acids: CASSLKVGPVEGRKRPQHF. Written as DNA, the CDR3 is TGTGCCAGCAGTTTGAAAGTGGGGCCCGTGGAGGGAAGGAAAAGGCCCCAGCATTTT.

The chain uses TRBV7-6 and TRBJ2-3; a possible D gene is TRBD1 (6 bases). Germline V gives CDR1 SGHVS, CDR2 FNYEAQ. V was clipped by 5 bases and J by 2 bases, with 17 bases between them. The CDR3 contains 16 residues. CDR3: CASSDRQVGVTDTQYF. CDR3 nucleotide sequence: TGTGCCAGCAGCGATCGACAGGTTGGGGTCACAGATACGCAGTATTTT.